The 9 T cell receptor beta chains listed next were all sequenced from one sample in a study of T cells in Graves' hyperthyroidism and ophthalmopathy. The source material, RNA transcripts, was used to amplify TCR beta CDR3 regions. TCR CDR3 regions were first amplified by RT-PCR with HTBI primers. TCRdb analysed the multiplex PCR reads with MiXCR anew, one entry per CDR3 protein. In the table there are a few hundred thousand distinct CDR3 sequences, around 23% of which are singletons. Material for sequencing was blood. The receptors derive from a woman between 45 and 65 years old with Graves' hyperthyroidism.

The genes are TRBV11-3 and TRBJ2-1; D is ambiguous. The CDR3 is 16 amino acids. Trimming took 3 bases from V and 3 from J, leaving 15 bases between them. The germline gives CDR1 SGHNT, CDR2 YENEEA. The CDR3 DNA is TGTGCCAGCAGCTTCCGACCTACCGGGTTCTACAATGAGCAGTTCTTC. Translation gives CASSFRPTGFYNEQFF.

This clonotype was counted ten times or more. V usage is TRBV7-3 and J usage is TRBJ2-7; D perhaps matches TRBD1 (5 bases). V was shortened by 2 bases and J by 3 bases, with 8 bases between the two germline ends. Germline CDR1 and CDR2: SGHTA and FQGTGA. The CDR3 covers 13 residues. CDR3 sequence (DNA): TGTGCCAGCAGCTTAGATCAGGGCTACGAGCAGTACTTC. Its translation is CASSLDQGYEQYF. Variable domain in full (rest from reference TRBV7-3 and TRBJ2-7): GAGVSQTPSNKVTEKGKYVELRCDPISGHTALYWYRQSLGQGPEFLIYFQGTGAADDSGLPNDRFFAVRPEGSVSTLKIQRTERGDSAVYLCASSLDQGYEQYFGPGTRLTVT.

This clonotype was detected many times. The chain uses TRBV2 and TRBJ2-5, with D possibly matching TRBD2 (5 bases). Trimming took 6 bases from V and 1 from J, leaving 12 bases between them. Germline lookup yields CDR1 SNHLY and CDR2 FYNNEI. The CDR3 contains 14 residues. CDR3: CASRPSLGQETQYF. The CDR3, as DNA: TGTGCCAGCAGACCTTCACTAGGCCAAGAGACCCAGTACTTC.

This clonotype has more than one count but fewer than ten. The chain recombines TRBV6-1 with TRBJ1-4; D remains unclear. This CDR3 has 14 residues. Germline V CDR1 and CDR2: MNHNS, SASEGT. Trimming took off 4 bases at V and 1 base at J, with 7 bases between the two ends. CDR3 sequence: CASSGGITNEKLFF. CDR3 DNA: TGTGCCAGCAGTGGAGGGATAACTAATGAAAAACTGTTTTTT.

This clonotype was observed a few times. This chain connects TRBV5-5 to TRBJ1-5, with D hard to call. The germline gives CDR1 SGHKS, CDR2 YYEKEE (reference sequence). The CDR3 runs 16 residues. The germline V and J ends were trimmed by 1 base and 4 bases, with 15 bases remaining between them. CDR3 sequence (DNA): TGTGCCAGCAGCTTGCGTCAGATGGGAACGAATCAGCCCCAGCATTTT. Amino acids: CASSLRQMGTNQPQHF.

This clonotype was recorded a few times. The rearrangement joins TRBV6-1 to TRBJ1-1, with 8 positions matching TRBD1. CDR3 size: 16 residues. V shed 5 bases and J 1 base; nucleotides not matched to a gene: 9. CDR1 is MNHNS, CDR2 SASEGT, per germline. Here the CDR3 reads CASSTLPGTGNTEAFF. The CDR3 nucleotides are TGTGCCAGCAGTACACTTCCCGGGACAGGGAACACTGAAGCTTTCTTT.

This clonotype was seen more than once but under ten times. V gene TRBV6-2 or TRBV6-3 combines with J gene TRBJ2-7, with D perhaps TRBD2 (5 bases). The CDR3 has 16 residues. Germline values: CDR1 MNHEY, CDR2 SVGEGT. Between the trimmed V and J ends, which lost 5 bases and 6 bases, there was a span of 23 bases. Here the CDR3 reads CASSTVRGQTIGEQYF. CDR3 nucleotide sequence: TGTGCCAGCAGTACCGTTCGGGGTCAGACAATAGGCGAGCAGTACTTC.

At least ten counts were recorded for this clonotype. The chain uses TRBV2 and TRBJ2-3; D is possibly TRBD2 (5 bases). Germline CDR1 SNHLY, CDR2 FYNNEI. The CDR3 consists of 18 residues. V was clipped by 0 bases and J by 3 bases, with 19 bases between them. The CDR3 sequence is CASSEAGPSRGWTDTQYF. The CDR3 DNA sequence: TGTGCCAGCAGTGAAGCCGGCCCGTCACGGGGTTGGACAGATACGCAGTATTTT.

This clonotype was seen ten or more times. This sequence joins TRBV2 and TRBJ2-1, with 8 positions matching TRBD1. Germline-derived CDR1 and CDR2 are SNHLY and FYNNEI. J lost 5 bases, V lost 6 bases, and 9 bases had no gene match. This CDR3 contains 15 residues. CDR3 in DNA: TGTGCCAGCAGCCCCCCCGGGACAGGAAACAATGAGCAGTTCTTC. Translation: CASSPPGTGNNEQFF.